This is a list of T cell receptor beta chains from one sample in a study of cytomegalovirus exposure and HLA in healthy donors. Method: immunoSEQ multiplex PCR; TCRdb's copy keeps in-frame clones and lacks some. Altogether 150,000 to 200,000 clones are present, over 80% being singletons, with the ten largest covering roughly 6.3%. Sequenced input: PBMCs. The receptors derive from a male donor in good health and CMV-seropositive. Both conserved end residues are part of each CDR3. A D gene is named only where the DNA matches it firmly. Size tells how often a clone was seen (once, few, many) or the class of an expanded clone, and some rows leave it out.

NA	TRBJ2-7	TRBV7-6	NA	CASSLVPPGQSYEQYF	TGTGCCAGCAGCTTAGTACCCCCTGGACAGTCCTACGAGCAGTACTTC
TRBD1	TRBJ2-7	TRBV28	few	CASSLGQGGGEQYF	TGTGCCAGCAGTTTAGGACAGGGGGGCGGCGAGCAGTACTTC
TRBD2	TRBJ2-7	TRBV5-1	NA	CASSFSGRSLYEQYF	TGCGCCAGCAGCTTTAGCGGGAGGTCTCTTTACGAGCAGTACTTC
NA	TRBJ1-1	TRBV29-1	NA	CSGLDSTNPEAFF	TGCAGCGGCCTGGACAGTACAAACCCTGAAGCTTTCTTT
TRBD1	TRBJ2-5	TRBV28	NA	CASSTHRGQETQYF	TGTGCCAGCAGTACACACAGGGGACAAGAGACCCAGTACTTC
NA	TRBJ1-5	TRBV27	NA	CASSLRGNRPQHF	TGTGCCAGCAGTCTCAGGGGTAATCGGCCCCAGCATTTT
NA	TRBJ1-2	TRBV28	NA	CASSLRPTAVYGYTF	TGTGCCAGCAGCCTCCGGCCCACAGCGGTCTATGGCTACACCTTC
TRBD2	TRBJ2-1	TRBV5-6	NA	CASGLAGGLSTSSYNEQFF	TGTGCCAGCGGGTTAGCGGGAGGCCTGTCGACTAGCTCCTACAATGAGCAGTTCTTC
TRBD1	TRBJ2-3	TRBV19	few	CASSMGTGSTDTQYF	TGTGCCAGTAGTATGGGGACAGGGAGCACAGATACGCAGTATTTT
NA	TRBJ1-2	TRBV6-1	NA	CASSENVRYGYTF	TGTGCCAGCAGTGAGAACGTCAGATATGGCTACACCTTC
NA	TRBJ2-7	TRBV27	NA	CASSFSGITEQYF	TGTGCCAGCAGTTTTTCAGGGATCACCGAGCAGTACTTC
TRBD1	TRBJ1-5	TRBV19	NA	CASRDGQGRYQPQHF	TGTGCCAGTAGGGATGGACAGGGCCGTTATCAGCCCCAGCATTTT
NA	TRBJ1-2	TRBV27	few	CASSLSEGGNYGYTF	TGTGCCAGCAGTTTATCGGAGGGGGGGAACTATGGCTACACCTTC
TRBD1	TRBJ2-7	TRBV6-5	NA	CASRGSGTGSSQQYF	TGTGCCAGCAGGGGCTCCGGGACAGGGTCCTCCCAGCAGTACTTC
TRBD1	TRBJ1-1	TRBV4-3	once	CASSQDLDRDFTEAFF	TGCGCCAGCAGCCAAGATCTGGACAGGGATTTCACTGAAGCTTTCTTT
TRBD2	TRBJ2-3	TRBV6-1	NA	CASSEGTSGRGGTQYF	TGTGCCAGCAGTGAAGGGACTAGCGGGAGGGGAGGGACGCAGTATTTT
NA	TRBJ2-7	TRBV6-6	NA	CASSYEEDYEQYF	TGTGCCAGCAGTTACGAGGAGGACTACGAGCAGTACTTC
TRBD2	TRBJ2-2	TRBV9	NA	CASSVEIAGAAGELFF	TGTGCCAGCAGCGTAGAAATAGCGGGAGCTGCCGGGGAGCTGTTTTTT
NA	TRBJ1-4	TRBV6-1	NA	CASSYREKLFF	TGTGCCAGCAGTTACAGGGAAAAACTGTTTTTT
NA	TRBJ2-1	TRBV14	NA	CASSQGGAQLRLNNEQFF	TGTGCCAGCAGCCAGGGGGGAGCCCAACTCAGGCTGAACAATGAGCAGTTCTTC
NA	TRBJ2-1	TRBV11-3	NA	CASGPTDGRHEQFF	TGTGCCAGCGGCCCCACTGATGGGAGGCATGAGCAGTTCTTC
NA	TRBJ1-2	TRBV6-1	NA	CASSEVRQANYGYTF	TGTGCCAGCAGTGAAGTACGGCAGGCCAACTATGGCTACACCTTC
NA	TRBJ1-4	TRBV5-5	NA	CASSSGTGKLFF	TGTGCCAGCAGCTCGGGGACTGGAAAACTGTTTTTT
NA	TRBJ1-2	TRBV6-6	few	CATGGYTF	TGTGCCACCGGGGGCTACACCTTC
TRBD1	TRBJ2-7	TRBV29-1	NA	CSVEKRGDRGPTYEQYF	TGCAGCGTTGAGAAGAGGGGTGACAGGGGGCCCACCTACGAGCAGTACTTC
NA	TRBJ1-1	TRBV2	NA	CASSEMFQNTEAFF	TGTGCCAGCAGTGAAATGTTCCAGAACACTGAAGCTTTCTTT
NA	TRBJ2-1	TRBV13	once	CASSLQGSSYNEQFF	TGTGCCAGCAGCTTACAGGGGAGCTCCTACAATGAGCAGTTCTTC
NA	TRBJ1-6	TRBV4-3	few	CASSQDLDPLEDSPLHF	TGCGCCAGCAGCCAAGATCTTGACCCACTCGAGGATTCACCCCTCCACTTT
NA	TRBJ2-7	TRBV7-2	NA	CASSLGVGGYEQYF	TGTGCCAGCAGCTTAGGTGTTGGAGGCTACGAGCAGTACTTC
NA	TRBJ1-1	TRBV19	NA	CASSSGFTEAFF	TGTGCCAGTAGCTCAGGGTTCACTGAAGCTTTCTTT
TRBD1	TRBJ2-7	TRBV28	NA	CASNSGGEQYF	TGTGCCAGCAACTCAGGGGGCGAGCAGTACTTC
TRBD2	TRBJ2-7	TRBV5-5	once	CTSSFGLAGVLEQYF	TGTACCAGCAGCTTTGGACTAGCGGGAGTGTTGGAGCAGTACTTC
NA	TRBJ2-3	TRBV25-1	NA	CASSQGTDTQYF	TGTGCCAGCAGTCAGGGCACAGATACGCAGTATTTT
NA	TRBJ2-2	TRBV9	NA	CASSAGGSGELFF	TGTGCCAGCAGCGCTGGAGGATCCGGGGAGCTGTTTTTT
TRBD1	TRBJ2-1	TRBV6-6	NA	CASSQGQSEQFF	TGTGCCAGCAGTCAGGGACAGAGTGAGCAGTTCTTC
TRBD1	TRBJ1-3	TRBV5-6	NA	CASSLLGQAGNTIYF	TGTGCCAGCAGCTTGCTTGGACAGGCTGGAAACACCATATATTTT
NA	TRBJ1-2	TRBV7-2	NA	CASSLAAGGRGNGCTF	TGTGCCAGCAGCTTAGCGGCGGGTGGCAGGGGAAATGGCTGCACCTTC
NA	TRBJ2-6	TRBV5-1	NA	CASSLATVGGSISGANVLTF	TGCGCCAGCAGCCTTGCCACAGTAGGTGGTTCTATCTCTGGGGCCAACGTCCTGACTTTC
NA	TRBJ1-4	TRBV2	NA	CASSARGTNEKLFF	TGTGCCAGCAGTGCGCGAGGGACTAATGAAAAACTGTTTTTT
TRBD2	TRBJ2-1	TRBV19	NA	CASSIVAGGRDSYNEQFF	TGTGCCAGTAGTATAGTAGCGGGAGGGCGCGACTCCTACAATGAGCAGTTCTTC
TRBD2	TRBJ2-7	TRBV5-1	NA	CASSPLAESYEQYF	TGCGCCAGCAGCCCCCTAGCGGAATCCTACGAGCAGTACTTC
TRBD2	TRBJ2-5	TRBV5-6	NA	CASSLPGGGQVTQYF	TGTGCCAGCAGCTTGCCGGGAGGGGGTCAGGTGACCCAGTACTTC
TRBD1	TRBJ1-2	TRBV19	NA	CASSTRQGRHGYTF	TGTGCCAGTAGCACCCGACAGGGGAGACACGGCTACACCTTC
TRBD1	TRBJ2-5	TRBV5-4	few	CASSRQGASETQYF	TGTGCCAGCAGCCGACAGGGGGCGTCGGAGACCCAGTACTTC
NA	TRBJ2-1	TRBV18	NA	CASSPPAGNEQFF	TGTGCCAGCTCACCGCCTGCCGGGAATGAGCAGTTCTTC
NA	TRBJ2-1	TRBV6-5	NA	CASNGHPHNEQFF	TGTGCCAGCAACGGTCACCCCCACAATGAGCAGTTCTTC
NA	TRBJ2-1	TRBV2	NA	CASGLKYNEQFF	TGTGCCAGCGGACTGAAGTACAATGAGCAGTTCTTC
NA	TRBJ2-7	TRBV25-1	NA	CASSPSLRGYEQYF	TGTGCCAGCAGTCCCAGCCTCAGGGGATACGAGCAGTACTTC
TRBD1	TRBJ1-5	TRBV7-2	NA	CASSFGQGRNQPQHF	TGTGCCAGCAGCTTTGGACAGGGCCGAAATCAGCCCCAGCATTTT
NA	TRBJ2-1	TRBV6-5	once	CASSIGNSPYNEQFF	TGTGCCAGCAGCATCGGGAATTCCCCTTACAATGAGCAGTTCTTC
NA	TRBJ2-3	TRBV6-4	NA	CASGHAGSGADTQYF	TGTGCCAGCGGCCATGCGGGGTCCGGGGCAGATACGCAGTATTTT
NA	TRBJ2-7	TRBV14	NA	CASSHDSVYEQYF	TGTGCCAGCAGCCATGACAGTGTCTACGAGCAGTACTTC
NA	TRBJ1-2	TRBV28	NA	CASSLRGSYGYTF	TGTGCCAGCAGTTTACGGGGGTCCTATGGCTACACCTTC
TRBD1	TRBJ1-1	TRBV19	NA	CASSISPRQGVNTEAFF	TGTGCCAGTAGTATAAGTCCGAGACAGGGAGTGAACACTGAAGCTTTCTTT